This is a list of T cell receptor beta chains from one sample in a study of shared clonotypes between healthy human individuals. The method was immunoSEQ multiplex PCR; TCRdb's version includes in-frame clones alone and lacks a portion of them. The table has a few million clones, approximately 94% seen once; the top ten hold roughly 0.14%. Input material: naive CD4+ T cells sorted from blood. These receptors came from a man aged 18 to 30 in good health. The CDR3 runs from the conserved cysteine through the conserved F or W. Fields, in order: CDR3 length, D gene, V gene, J gene, clone size, CDR3 DNA, CDR3 protein. D genes are given only for firm matches. Clone size, where shown, is once, few, many, or a class for clones that have expanded.

length: 17
D: TRBD1
V: TRBV5-1
J: TRBJ2-6
size: NA
DNA: TGCGCCAGCAGGGTGAGACAGGGGGTGTCTGGGGCCAACGTCCTGACTTTC
CDR3: CASRVRQGVSGANVLTF

length: 15
D: NA
V: TRBV7-8
J: TRBJ2-5
size: NA
DNA: TGTGCCAGCAGCTTTGTCGGGGGCCGGGGGGAGACCCAGTACTTC
CDR3: CASSFVGGRGETQYF

length: 12
D: NA
V: TRBV10-3
J: TRBJ1-2
size: NA
DNA: TGTGCCATCAGCGGGGGTGACTATGGCTACACCTTC
CDR3: CAISGGDYGYTF

length: 13
D: NA
V: TRBV6-6
J: TRBJ1-5
size: NA
DNA: TGTGCCAGCAGTGACGGGCCGAATCAGCCCCAGCATTTT
CDR3: CASSDGPNQPQHF

length: 18
D: TRBD1
V: TRBV5-4
J: TRBJ1-6
size: NA
DNA: TGTGCCAGCAGCTTCGGGACAGGCCCTAGCTCCTATAATTCACCCCTCCACTTT
CDR3: CASSFGTGPSSYNSPLHF

length: 13
D: NA
V: TRBV10-1
J: TRBJ1-5
size: NA
DNA: TGCGCCAGCAGTGAAAGTCTCTTTCAGCCCCAGCATTTT
CDR3: CASSESLFQPQHF

length: 14
D: NA
V: TRBV19
J: TRBJ1-4
size: NA
DNA: TGTGCCAGTAGTAGGCGGGAGGGGAATGAAAAACTGTTTTTT
CDR3: CASSRREGNEKLFF

length: 13
D: NA
V: TRBV10-3
J: TRBJ1-3
size: NA
DNA: TGTGCCACCAGAGAGACAGCTGGAAACACCATATATTTT
CDR3: CATRETAGNTIYF

length: 15
D: NA
V: TRBV9
J: TRBJ2-7
size: NA
DNA: TGTGCCAGCAGCGTAGACCCCTCGATTTCCTACGAGCAGTACTTC
CDR3: CASSVDPSISYEQYF

length: 14
D: NA
V: TRBV19
J: TRBJ1-1
size: NA
DNA: TGTGCCAGTAGCGTCCGGGGAGCGAACACTGAAGCTTTCTTT
CDR3: CASSVRGANTEAFF

length: 15
D: TRBD1
V: TRBV11-2
J: TRBJ1-1
size: NA
DNA: TGTGCCAGCAGATTTACAGGGGGCCGGAACACTGAAGCTTTCTTT
CDR3: CASRFTGGRNTEAFF

length: 15
D: TRBD2
V: TRBV6-5
J: TRBJ2-7
size: NA
DNA: TGTGCCAGCAGTTACAGGGAAGCGGGGATCTACGAGCAGTACTTC
CDR3: CASSYREAGIYEQYF

length: 17
D: NA
V: TRBV7-2
J: TRBJ1-3
size: NA
DNA: TGTGCCAGCAGCTTATCCCGTCTTGGGGGCTCTGGAAACACCATATATTTT
CDR3: CASSLSRLGGSGNTIYF

length: 16
D: NA
V: TRBV9
J: TRBJ2-4
size: NA
DNA: TGTGCCAGCAGTGCTATCGGGGGTGGCGGCAAAAACATTCAGTACTTC
CDR3: CASSAIGGGGKNIQYF

length: 14
D: NA
V: TRBV28
J: TRBJ1-2
size: NA
DNA: TGTGCCAGCAGTCCACCGCGTATTAACTATGGCTACACCTTC
CDR3: CASSPPRINYGYTF

length: 15
D: NA
V: TRBV5-1
J: TRBJ2-6
size: NA
DNA: TGCGCCAGCAGCGGGGACGGCTCTGGGGCCAACGTCCTGACTTTC
CDR3: CASSGDGSGANVLTF

length: 15
D: NA
V: TRBV19
J: TRBJ2-2
size: NA
DNA: TGTGCCAGTAGTGGCGACAATCGTTTAACCGGGGAGCTGTTTTTT
CDR3: CASSGDNRLTGELFF

length: 12
D: NA
V: TRBV7-2
J: TRBJ2-1
size: NA
DNA: TGTGCCAGCAGCTTAAGTCTCGAGGGTCCGTTCTTC
CDR3: CASSLSLEGPFF

length: 15
D: NA
V: TRBV19
J: TRBJ2-2
size: NA
DNA: TGTGCCAGTAGCGGGGGCCTCAACTACCCCGGGGAGCTGTTTTTT
CDR3: CASSGGLNYPGELFF

length: 14
D: NA
V: TRBV7-2
J: TRBJ2-7
size: NA
DNA: TGTGCCAGCAGCTTAGGTGCAGGCTCCTACGAGCAGTACTTC
CDR3: CASSLGAGSYEQYF

length: 14
D: NA
V: TRBV6-6
J: TRBJ1-5
size: NA
DNA: TGTGCCAGCCTCGCCCGGGGGGGCAATCAGCCCCAGCATTTT
CDR3: CASLARGGNQPQHF

length: 14
D: TRBD2
V: TRBV7-9
J: TRBJ2-5
size: NA
DNA: TGTGTCGTACCGGGAGGGGGAAGCCAAGAGACCCAGTACTTC
CDR3: CVVPGGGSQETQYF

length: 15
D: NA
V: TRBV6-1
J: TRBJ1-2
size: NA
DNA: TGTGCCAGCAGTGAACCCCTCCTAGACAGCTATGGCTACACCTTC
CDR3: CASSEPLLDSYGYTF

length: 15
D: TRBD1
V: TRBV30
J: TRBJ1-4
size: NA
DNA: TGTGCCTGGAGTGGATGGACAGGTTGGGATGAAAAACTGTTTTTT
CDR3: CAWSGWTGWDEKLFF

length: 14
D: NA
V: TRBV7-6
J: TRBJ2-2
size: NA
DNA: TGTGCCAGCAGCTCCGGGGGACACACCGGGGAGCTGTTTTTT
CDR3: CASSSGGHTGELFF

length: 12
D: NA
V: TRBV6-1
J: TRBJ2-2
size: once
DNA: TGTGCCAGCAGTGAAAGATCCGGGGAGCTGTTTTTT
CDR3: CASSERSGELFF

length: 13
D: NA
V: TRBV30
J: TRBJ1-5
size: NA
DNA: TGTGCCTGGAGTACAGATAGCAATCAGCCCCAGCATTTT
CDR3: CAWSTDSNQPQHF

length: 14
D: NA
V: TRBV4-1
J: TRBJ2-5
size: NA
DNA: TGCGCCAGCAGCCAAGATGGGGTGGGGGAGACCCAGTACTTC
CDR3: CASSQDGVGETQYF

length: 14
D: TRBD2
V: TRBV5-1
J: TRBJ2-5
size: NA
DNA: TGCGCCAGCAGCCCGGGACTAGCGGGAGAGACCCAGTACTTC
CDR3: CASSPGLAGETQYF

length: 16
D: NA
V: TRBV6-5
J: TRBJ2-7
size: NA
DNA: TGTGCCAGCAGTTACGCGGCGAACAGTCCCGCCTACGAGCAGTACTTC
CDR3: CASSYAANSPAYEQYF

length: 14
D: NA
V: TRBV4-1
J: TRBJ2-5
size: NA
DNA: TGCGCCAGCAGCCAAGAACGTTCCCAAGAGACCCAGTACTTC
CDR3: CASSQERSQETQYF

length: 14
D: NA
V: TRBV12-2
J: TRBJ1-5
size: NA
DNA: TGTGCAAGTCGCTTGGGGGACGGGCATCAGCCCCAGCATTTT
CDR3: CASRLGDGHQPQHF

length: 18
D: NA
V: TRBV5-1
J: TRBJ2-3
size: NA
DNA: TGCGCCAGCAGCTTGGCGGTTTGGGGGGACAGTGACACAGATACGCAGTATTTT
CDR3: CASSLAVWGDSDTDTQYF

length: 15
D: NA
V: TRBV9
J: TRBJ2-2
size: NA
DNA: TGTGCCAGCAGCGTAGACTCCAGGGCCACCGGGGAGCTGTTTTTT
CDR3: CASSVDSRATGELFF

length: 16
D: NA
V: TRBV5-1
J: TRBJ2-1
size: NA
DNA: TGCGCCAGCAGCTTATGGACTACGAGCTCCTACAATGAGCAGTTCTTC
CDR3: CASSLWTTSSYNEQFF

length: 16
D: TRBD2
V: TRBV4-3
J: TRBJ2-1
size: NA
DNA: TGCGCCAGCAGCCAAGATCCAGCGGGAAGCTACAATGAGCAGTTCTTC
CDR3: CASSQDPAGSYNEQFF

length: 14
D: NA
V: TRBV6-6
J: TRBJ2-7
size: NA
DNA: TGTGCCAGCAGTTACGGGGCCCAAGAATACGAGCAGTACTTC
CDR3: CASSYGAQEYEQYF

length: 15
D: NA
V: TRBV4-1
J: TRBJ2-4
size: few
DNA: TGCGCCAGCAGCCAAGGAGACAGAGCCAAAAACATTCAGTACTTC
CDR3: CASSQGDRAKNIQYF

length: 15
D: TRBD1
V: TRBV10-3
J: TRBJ2-7
size: NA
DNA: TGTGCCATCAGCGGGACAGGGTCCCTCTCCTACGAGCAGTACTTC
CDR3: CAISGTGSLSYEQYF

length: 15
D: NA
V: TRBV9
J: TRBJ2-3
size: NA
DNA: TGTGCCAGCAGCGTAGGGAGATGGGGCACAGATACGCAGTATTTT
CDR3: CASSVGRWGTDTQYF

length: 12
D: NA
V: TRBV19
J: TRBJ2-5
size: NA
DNA: TGTGCCAGTAGTAACCTAGACGGGACCCAGTACTTC
CDR3: CASSNLDGTQYF

length: 16
D: NA
V: TRBV11-2
J: TRBJ2-2
size: NA
DNA: TGTGCCAGCAGCCTCCCTTCACGGGCCGGCACCGGGGAGCTGTTTTTT
CDR3: CASSLPSRAGTGELFF

length: 12
D: NA
V: TRBV2
J: TRBJ2-7
size: NA
DNA: TGTGCCAGCAGCACGAGAGGGTACGAGCAGTACTTC
CDR3: CASSTRGYEQYF

length: 15
D: NA
V: TRBV15
J: TRBJ1-5
size: NA
DNA: TGTGCCACCAGCAGAGAGCCGGGGGGCGGGCAGCCCCAGCATTTT
CDR3: CATSREPGGGQPQHF

length: 16
D: NA
V: TRBV9
J: TRBJ2-2
size: NA
DNA: TGTGCCAGCAGCCATTGGACAGCCATGAACACCGGGGAGCTGTTTTTT
CDR3: CASSHWTAMNTGELFF

length: 14
D: NA
V: TRBV28
J: TRBJ1-3
size: NA
DNA: TGTGCCAGCAGTCAAGGGGGGATTGGAAACACCATATATTTT
CDR3: CASSQGGIGNTIYF

length: 15
D: TRBD2
V: TRBV4-3
J: TRBJ2-7
size: NA
DNA: TGCGCCAGCAGCCAAGTGGCGGGGGTTGGCTACGAGCAGTACTTC
CDR3: CASSQVAGVGYEQYF

length: 14
D: TRBD1
V: TRBV19
J: TRBJ2-4
size: once
DNA: TGTGCCAGCGCGGACAGGGGAGCCAAAAACATTCAGTACTTC
CDR3: CASADRGAKNIQYF

length: 14
D: NA
V: TRBV7-9
J: TRBJ1-1
size: NA
DNA: TGTGCCAGCAGCTTGCGGACTTTTAACACCGAAGCTTTCTTT
CDR3: CASSLRTFNTEAFF

length: 13
D: TRBD1
V: TRBV19
J: TRBJ1-2
size: NA
DNA: TGTGCCAGTGCGGGACAGGGGGCCGGAGGCTACACCTTC
CDR3: CASAGQGAGGYTF

length: 15
D: NA
V: TRBV6-5
J: TRBJ2-6
size: NA
DNA: TGTGCCAGCAGTTACTTGGGGGTTGGGGCCAACGTCCTGACTTTC
CDR3: CASSYLGVGANVLTF

length: 13
D: NA
V: TRBV21-1
J: TRBJ2-1
size: NA
DNA: TGTGCCAGCAGCAAAGACAGGGGTCATGAGCAGTTCTTC
CDR3: CASSKDRGHEQFF

length: 14
D: NA
V: TRBV4-3
J: TRBJ1-6
size: few
DNA: TGCGCCAGCAGCCAAGATTTTACGGATTCACCCCTCCACTTT
CDR3: CASSQDFTDSPLHF

length: 14
D: NA
V: TRBV7-2
J: TRBJ2-3
size: NA
DNA: TGTGCCAGCAGCATCAGGGGAGACACAGATACGCAGTATTTT
CDR3: CASSIRGDTDTQYF